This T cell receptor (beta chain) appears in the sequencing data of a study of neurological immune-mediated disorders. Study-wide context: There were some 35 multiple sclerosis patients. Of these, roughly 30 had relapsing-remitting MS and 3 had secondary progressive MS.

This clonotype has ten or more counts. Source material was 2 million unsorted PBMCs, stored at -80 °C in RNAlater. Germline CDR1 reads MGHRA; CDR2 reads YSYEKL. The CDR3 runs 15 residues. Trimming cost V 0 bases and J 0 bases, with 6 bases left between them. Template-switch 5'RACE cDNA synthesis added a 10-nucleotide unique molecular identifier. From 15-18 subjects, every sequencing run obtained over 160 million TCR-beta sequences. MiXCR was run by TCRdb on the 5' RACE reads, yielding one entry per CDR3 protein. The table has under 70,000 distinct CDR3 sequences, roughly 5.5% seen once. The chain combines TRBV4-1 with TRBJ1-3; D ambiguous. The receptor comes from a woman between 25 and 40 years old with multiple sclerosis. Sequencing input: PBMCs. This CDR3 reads CASSQDRNSGNTIYF. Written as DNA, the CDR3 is TGCGCCAGCAGCCAAGACAGGAACTCTGGAAACACCATATATTTT.